This entry lists 25 T cell receptor beta chains sequenced from one sample in a study of T cell responses to AZD1222 COVID-19 vaccine. The protocol was immunoSEQ multiplex PCR, while the TCRdb copy is restricted to in-frame clones and leaves out a portion. Among some 130,000 clones listed, 86% were seen once. This specimen consisted of peripheral blood, obtained on day 0 of AZD1222 vaccination. These receptors were obtained from an adult in good health.

The chain carries TRBV6-6 and TRBJ1-2, with D unclear. The CDR3 sequence is 16 residues long. CDR1 and CDR2 from the germline V gene are MNHNY and SVGAGI (reference sequence). The germline V and J ends were trimmed by 4 bases and 14 bases, with 29 bases remaining between them. In DNA form, the CDR3 reads TGTGCCAGCAGTTCATTAGGGCATACCTTGGCAGACCAACTTACCTTC. Translated: CASSSLGHTLADQLTF.

The V and J genes are TRBV27 and TRBJ1-2; 7 bases are shared with TRBD1. Germline V CDR1 and CDR2: MNHEY, SMNVEV (reference sequence). The junction had 10 bases not matched to a gene; V was cut back by 7 bases and J by 8 bases. The CDR3 covers 13 residues. CDR3 coding DNA: TGTGCCAGCAAGGAGGGACAGTGGGGGGGCTACACCTTC. Its translation: CASKEGQWGGYTF.

The CDR3 DNA follows: TGTGCCAGCAGGGCCTACTCTGGAAACACCATATATTTT. Translation: CASRAYSGNTIYF. The V gene is TRBV12-3 or TRBV12-4, the J gene TRBJ1-3, with D uncertain. This CDR3 spans 13 amino acids. V dropped 6 bases and J dropped 0 bases, with 6 bases sitting between them.

The rearrangement links TRBV3-1 (or the pseudogene TRBV3-2) to TRBJ2-1; 7 nucleotides agree with TRBD1. This CDR3 has 15 amino acids. Per the germline V gene, CDR1 is LGHDT and CDR2 is YNNKEL (reference sequence). V gave up 4 bases and J gave up 5 bases; unmatched junction bases: 8. This CDR3 is CASSPYLGGHNEQFF. CDR3 nucleotides: TGTGCCAGCAGCCCATATCTAGGGGGCCACAATGAGCAGTTCTTC.

The chain uses TRBV7-8 and TRBJ1-1; D is ambiguous. V lost 2 bases, J lost 0 bases, and 4 bases lay in between. The CDR3 spans 13 residues. CDR1 is SGHVS, CDR2 FQNEAQ, per germline. CDR3 nucleotides: TGTGCCAGCAGCTTATATGTGAACACTGAAGCTTTCTTT. Its protein product is CASSLYVNTEAFF. The full variable domain, its missing parts supplied by reference TRBV7-8 and TRBJ1-1, is GAGVSQSPRYKVAKRGQDVALRCDPISGHVSLFWYQQALGQGPEFLTYFQNEAQLDKSGLPSDRFFAERPEGSVSTLKIQRTQQEDSAVYLCASSLYVNTEAFFGQGTRLTVV.

This chain joins TRBV19 and TRBJ2-5; TRBD2 is a possible D gene (6 bases). V lost 5 bases, J lost 0 bases, and 16 bases lay in between. This CDR3 is built from 16 residues. CDR1 is LNHDA, CDR2 SQIVND, per germline (reference sequence). The DNA for the CDR3 is TGTGCCAGTAGTCCTGGGTTTCGCGGGGACCAAGAGACCCAGTACTTC. Translation gives CASSPGFRGDQETQYF.

The V gene is TRBV30, the J gene TRBJ1-5, with 8 positions matching TRBD1. V shed 5 bases, J shed 7 bases, and the junction held 10 bases outside the gene matches. Germline V CDR1 and CDR2: GTSNPN, SVGIG (reference sequence). There are 14 residues in the CDR3. The CDR3 protein is CAWGSGQGRQPQHF. CDR3 bases: TGTGCCTGGGGTTCCGGACAGGGCCGACAGCCCCAGCATTTT.

The chain uses TRBV9 and TRBJ2-7, with D unclear. Germline lookup yields CDR1 SGDLS and CDR2 YYNGEE. This CDR3 is built from 12 residues. Trimming took 7 bases from V and 6 from J, leaving 14 bases between them. DNA of the CDR3: TGTGCCAGCGGCTTCTCTAGTTCCGAGCAGTACTTC. Protein product: CASGFSSSEQYF.

This chain joins TRBV27 and TRBJ1-1; tentative D call: TRBD1 (6 bases). The CDR3 runs to 14 residues. Trimming took 3 bases from V and 4 from J, leaving 12 bases between them. The germline V gene has CDR1 MNHEY and CDR2 SMNVEV (reference sequence). The CDR3 loop is CASSFTGTGTEAFF. The CDR3, as DNA: TGTGCCAGCAGTTTTACAGGGACGGGCACTGAAGCTTTCTTT.

The V and J genes are TRBV14 and TRBJ2-3; TRBD1 agrees at 11 bases. The V segment lost 4 bases and the J segment 1 base; nucleotides outside the gene matches: 1. This CDR3 has 15 residues. From germline, CDR1 is SGHDN and CDR2 FVKESK. Written as DNA, the CDR3 is TGTGCCAGCAGCCGGACAGGGGGCCGCACAGATACGCAGTATTTT. Translating it yields CASSRTGGRTDTQYF. Based on the CDR3 plus reference TRBV14 and TRBJ2-3, the full variable domain is EAGVTQFPSHSVIEKGQTVTLRCDPISGHDNLYWYRRVMGKEIKFLLHFVKESKQDESGMPNNRFLAERTGGTYSTLKVQPAELEDSGVYFCASSRTGGRTDTQYFGPGTRLTVL.

The genes are TRBV3-1 (or the pseudogene TRBV3-2) and TRBJ1-2, with D possibly TRBD1 on 6 matching bases. This CDR3 is 13 amino acids long. Trimming pared 3 bases from V and 4 bases from J, leaving 9 bases between. Germline V gene sequence: CDR1 LGHDT, CDR2 YNNKEL (reference sequence). The CDR3 is CASSQQGLYGYTF. The CDR3 nucleotides read TGTGCCAGCAGCCAGCAGGGGCTCTATGGCTACACCTTC.

CDR3 DNA: TGTGCCAGCAGCAGACCCATCCCTGGAAACACCATATATTTT. Encoded protein: CASSRPIPGNTIYF. J is TRBJ1-3 and V is TRBV6-5; D ambiguous. The length of the CDR3 is 14 residues. CDR1 is MNHEY, CDR2 SVGAGI, per germline. With 6 bases removed from V and 2 bases from J, the gap between germline ends came to 11 bases.

The gene calls are TRBV11-3 and TRBJ2-7, with D maybe TRBD1 (5 bases). This CDR3 region has 14 residues. The germline gives CDR1 SGHNT, CDR2 YENEEA. V was trimmed by 3 bases and J by 2 bases, leaving 11 bases between them. The CDR3 here is CASSLGQGPYEQYF. In DNA, the CDR3 is TGTGCCAGCAGCTTGGGGCAGGGCCCCTACGAGCAGTACTTC.

The chain is built from TRBV2 and TRBJ2-7, with a weak D call TRBD1 (5 bases). In germline, CDR1 is SNHLY, CDR2 FYNNEI. The CDR3 is made up of 14 amino acids. The V end was cut by 11 bases, the J end by 0 bases, with 17 bases between. Here the CDR3 DNA reads TGTGCCGGAAGGTGGGGCCGGACCTCCTACGAGCAGTACTTC. It codes for CAGRWGRTSYEQYF.

The count of this clone is one. The chain couples TRBV19 to TRBJ1-4, with D maybe TRBD1 (5 bases). Trimming left V 0 bases short and J 7 bases short, with 12 bases between. CDR3 length: 15 residues. Germline CDR1 and CDR2: LNHDA and SQIVND (reference sequence). The CDR3 DNA follows: TGTGCCAGTAGTATAGAGGGGCAGGGCCGTGAAAAACTGTTTTTT. Translation gives CASSIEGQGREKLFF.

CDR3 protein: CASSPGTSGAGADTQYF. The CDR3 bases are TGTGCCAGCAGCCCCGGGACTAGCGGGGCGGGCGCAGATACGCAGTATTTT. The genes are TRBV7-6 and TRBJ2-3; 13 bases line up with TRBD2. Germline-derived CDR1 and CDR2 are SGHVS and FNYEAQ. The CDR3 runs 17 residues. Germline trimming cut 5 bases from V and 4 bases from J; bases unmatched to any gene: 9.

This clone was recorded a few times. The V and J genes are TRBV29-1 and TRBJ1-2, with TRBD1 matching over 7 bases. CDR1 is SQVTM and CDR2 is ANQGSEA in the germline V gene. J was trimmed by 8 bases and V by 4 bases; bases with no gene match: 7. This CDR3 is built from 12 residues. CDR3 coding DNA: TGCAGCGTTGTGGCAGGGGGGACCGGCTACACCTTC. It is translated as CSVVAGGTGYTF. The full variable domain, rest sourced from reference TRBV29-1 and TRBJ1-2, is SAVISQKPSRDICQRGTSLTIQCQVDSQVTMMFWYRQQPGQSLTLIATANQGSEATYESGFVIDKFPISRPNLTFSTLTVSNMSPEDSSIYLCSVVAGGTGYTFGSGTRLTVV.

DNA of the CDR3: TGTGCCAGCAGCCCGGGGGGGAATGAAAAACTGTTTTTT. Translated, it gives CASSPGGNEKLFF. This chain connects TRBV7-9 to TRBJ1-4, with D maybe TRBD1 (5 bases). The CDR3 has 13 amino acids. Germline V gene sequence: CDR1 SEHNR, CDR2 FQNEAQ (reference sequence). The ends were cut back, 5 bases at V and 5 bases at J, with 9 bases in the middle.

The rearrangement joins TRBV6-1 to TRBJ2-4; D call uncertain. V lost 2 bases to trimming and J lost 6 bases, with 5 bases between them. Germline V lookup: CDR1 MNHNS, CDR2 SASEGT. The CDR3 loop spans 12 amino acids. The CDR3 protein is CASSEIGNIQYF. The CDR3 DNA is TGTGCCAGCAGTGAAATCGGAAACATTCAGTACTTC.

The V gene is TRBV3-1 (or the pseudogene TRBV3-2), the J gene TRBJ2-7, with D possibly TRBD1 on 6 matching bases. The CDR3 contains 13 residues. Trimming pared 5 bases from V and 5 bases from J, leaving 13 bases between. Germline-derived CDR1 and CDR2 are LGHDT and YNNKEL (reference sequence). The CDR3 sequence is CASSERGGHEQYF. CDR3 coding DNA: TGTGCCAGCAGCGAACGAGGGGGTCACGAGCAGTACTTC.

This clone was detected once. The chain couples TRBV11-1 to TRBJ2-7; tentatively, D is TRBD1 or TRBD2 (6 bases each). There are 17 residues in the CDR3. With 0 bases removed from V and 1 base from J, the gap between germline ends came to 16 bases. Germline V gives CDR1 SGHAT, CDR2 FQDESV (reference sequence). DNA for the CDR3: TGTGCCAGCAGCTTAGCGCTGGGCAGGGGAGGATCCTACGAGCAGTACTTC. This gives the protein CASSLALGRGGSYEQYF.

In DNA form, the CDR3 reads TGTGCCAGCTCTAGGAACACCGGGGAGCTGTTTTTT. This codes for CASSRNTGELFF. The chain couples TRBV2 to TRBJ2-2; D unresolved. Trimming stripped 8 bases from V and 1 base from J, with 5 bases between. CDR1 is SNHLY and CDR2 is FYNNEI in the germline V gene. The CDR3 extends over 12 amino acids.

The chain employs TRBV6-5 and TRBJ1-3; D is uncertain. The V end lost 7 bases, the J end lost 4 bases, and 17 bases lay between the germline ends. The germline V gene has CDR1 MNHEY and CDR2 SVGAGI. The CDR3 covers 15 residues. CDR3 sequence (DNA): TGTGCCAGCATCCTTTACGGTAATCTCGGAAACACCATATATTTT. Amino acids: CASILYGNLGNTIYF.

The CDR3 protein is CASSLWEGQPQHF. The DNA for the CDR3 is TGTGCCAGCAGCCTGTGGGAAGGCCAGCCCCAGCATTTT. The chain joins TRBV5-5 to TRBJ1-5; D is ambiguous. The V and J ends lost 4 bases and 7 bases respectively, with 12 bases between them. The germline V gene encodes CDR1 SGHKS and CDR2 YYEKEE (reference sequence). The CDR3 is made up of 13 amino acids. The full variable domain, in which reference TRBV5-5 and TRBJ1-5 provide the parts outside the CDR3, is DAGVTQSPTHLIKTRGQQVTLRCSPISGHKSVSWYQQVLGQGPQFIFQYYEKEERGRGNFPDRFSARQFPNYSSELNVNALLLGDSALYLCASSLWEGQPQHFGDGTRLSIL.

The chain recombines TRBV7-2 with TRBJ1-2; D not certain. V was clipped by 6 bases and J by 1 base, with 9 bases between them. Germline V gives CDR1 SGHTA, CDR2 FQGNSA. The CDR3 has 13 amino acids. DNA of the CDR3: TGTGCCAGCAGAACGACACTTAACTATGGCTACACCTTC. It is translated as CASRTTLNYGYTF.